A selection of T cell receptor beta chains follows, all from one sample in a study of control samples from healthy donors and cancer patients. Using immunoSEQ multiplex PCR, the repertoire was profiled, and TCRdb retains in-frame clones only, with some absent. The sample includes under 80,000 clones, about 87% seen only once; the top ten take 25% to 30%. Sample: blood. The source of these receptors is a man aged 45-60 years in good health. The CDR3 runs from the conserved cysteine through the conserved F or W. A D gene is named only where the DNA matches it firmly. The size of a clone is reported for some rows only, either as once, few or many, or as a class for expanded clones.

j_call: TRBJ2-7
v_call: TRBV7-2
clone_size: -
d_call: TRBD2
cdr3_aa: CASSLETSGTHEQYF
cdr3_nt: TGTGCCAGCAGCTTAGAGACTAGCGGGACCCACGAGCAGTACTTC

j_call: TRBJ2-3
v_call: TRBV24-1
clone_size: -
d_call: TRBD2
cdr3_aa: CATRGTSGVDTDTQYF
cdr3_nt: TGTGCCACCAGGGGGACCAGCGGGGTGGACACAGATACGCAGTATTTT

j_call: TRBJ1-2
v_call: TRBV15
clone_size: -
d_call: -
cdr3_aa: CATSRDRGSNYGYTF
cdr3_nt: TGTGCCACCAGCAGAGATCGGGGATCTAACTATGGCTACACCTTC

j_call: TRBJ1-4
v_call: TRBV12-3/TRBV12-4
clone_size: -
d_call: -
cdr3_aa: CASSLSGSEKLFF
cdr3_nt: TGTGCCAGCAGTTTATCCGGCAGTGAAAAACTGTTTTTT

j_call: TRBJ1-1
v_call: TRBV24-1
clone_size: -
d_call: -
cdr3_aa: CATSDGGRSMNTEAFF
cdr3_nt: TGTGCCACCAGTGATGGGGGACGGTCAATGAACACTGAAGCTTTCTTT

j_call: TRBJ1-4
v_call: TRBV19
clone_size: -
d_call: TRBD1
cdr3_aa: CASSIDRTGSEKLFF
cdr3_nt: TGTGCCAGTAGTATAGACCGGACAGGGTCTGAAAAACTGTTTTTT

j_call: TRBJ1-3
v_call: TRBV7-6
clone_size: -
d_call: TRBD1
cdr3_aa: CASSPTGKPSGNTIYF
cdr3_nt: TGTGCCAGCAGCCCGACAGGGAAACCCTCTGGAAACACCATATATTTT

j_call: TRBJ1-1
v_call: TRBV11-2
clone_size: -
d_call: -
cdr3_aa: CASSLEAAGGTEAFF
cdr3_nt: TGTGCCAGCAGCCTAGAAGCAGCTGGAGGCACTGAAGCTTTCTTT

j_call: TRBJ1-4
v_call: TRBV5-6
clone_size: -
d_call: TRBD1
cdr3_aa: CASSPGGQGGEKLFF
cdr3_nt: TGTGCCAGCAGCCCCGGAGGACAGGGTGGTGAAAAACTGTTTTTT

j_call: TRBJ1-6
v_call: TRBV6-6
clone_size: -
d_call: TRBD1
cdr3_aa: CASSPRDREAPPLHF
cdr3_nt: TGTGCCAGCAGCCCTCGGGACAGGGAAGCGCCACCCCTCCACTTT

j_call: TRBJ2-1
v_call: TRBV5-6
clone_size: -
d_call: -
cdr3_aa: CASQLVPAGEQFF
cdr3_nt: TGTGCCAGCCAGCTAGTACCAGCAGGTGAGCAGTTCTTC

j_call: TRBJ2-7
v_call: TRBV11-2
clone_size: few
d_call: -
cdr3_aa: CASSPKGEQYF
cdr3_nt: TGTGCCAGCAGCCCGAAGGGGGAGCAGTACTTC

j_call: TRBJ2-2
v_call: TRBV19
clone_size: -
d_call: -
cdr3_aa: CASSIRANTGELFF
cdr3_nt: TGTGCCAGTAGTATAAGGGCCAACACCGGGGAGCTGTTTTTT

j_call: TRBJ2-1
v_call: TRBV7-8
clone_size: -
d_call: TRBD1
cdr3_aa: CASSPRRTGGRTNEQFF
cdr3_nt: TGTGCCAGCAGCCCACGGAGGACAGGGGGCCGAACGAATGAGCAGTTCTTC

j_call: TRBJ2-1
v_call: TRBV5-1
clone_size: once
d_call: TRBD2
cdr3_aa: CASGRVGPLADSYNEQFF
cdr3_nt: TGCGCCAGCGGTCGGGTAGGGCCTCTAGCGGACTCCTACAATGAGCAGTTCTTC

j_call: TRBJ2-7
v_call: TRBV19
clone_size: -
d_call: TRBD1
cdr3_aa: CASGRTGGPYEQYF
cdr3_nt: TGTGCCAGTGGCCGCACAGGGGGCCCCTACGAGCAGTACTTC

j_call: TRBJ1-5
v_call: TRBV7-6
clone_size: -
d_call: -
cdr3_aa: CASSFSAYLSDNQPQHF
cdr3_nt: TGTGCCAGCAGCTTCTCTGCTTACCTATCGGACAATCAGCCCCAGCATTTT

j_call: TRBJ1-1
v_call: TRBV29-1
clone_size: -
d_call: -
cdr3_aa: CSVYTANTEAFF
cdr3_nt: TGCAGCGTATACACGGCGAACACTGAAGCTTTCTTT

j_call: TRBJ2-3
v_call: TRBV7-2
clone_size: -
d_call: TRBD2
cdr3_aa: CASSLGRLAGGLSTDTQYF
cdr3_nt: TGTGCCAGCAGCTTGGGAAGACTAGCGGGAGGCCTAAGCACAGATACGCAGTATTTT

j_call: TRBJ2-7
v_call: TRBV3-1/TRBV3-2
clone_size: -
d_call: -
cdr3_aa: CASSRAPGSAYEQYF
cdr3_nt: TGTGCCAGCAGCCGAGCCCCGGGGAGCGCCTACGAGCAGTACTTC

j_call: TRBJ2-7
v_call: TRBV19
clone_size: -
d_call: TRBD2
cdr3_aa: CASRKSGSSYEQYF
cdr3_nt: TGTGCCAGTAGAAAGAGCGGGAGCTCCTACGAGCAGTACTTC

j_call: TRBJ2-7
v_call: TRBV4-2
clone_size: once
d_call: -
cdr3_aa: CASSQDFTSSYEQYF
cdr3_nt: TGTGCCAGCAGCCAAGACTTTACTAGCTCCTACGAGCAGTACTTC

j_call: TRBJ2-2
v_call: TRBV15
clone_size: -
d_call: -
cdr3_aa: CATSRDPLNTGELFF
cdr3_nt: TGTGCCACCAGCAGAGATCCATTGAACACCGGGGAGCTGTTTTTT

j_call: TRBJ2-7
v_call: TRBV3-1/TRBV3-2
clone_size: -
d_call: TRBD2
cdr3_aa: CASSLGTSGGGYEQYF
cdr3_nt: TGTGCCAGCAGCCTTGGGACTAGCGGGGGTGGGTACGAGCAGTACTTC

j_call: TRBJ1-1
v_call: TRBV6-2/TRBV6-3
clone_size: -
d_call: TRBD1
cdr3_aa: CASSYYSGQGRVEAFF
cdr3_nt: TGTGCCAGCAGTTACTATTCGGGACAGGGGAGAGTTGAAGCTTTCTTT

j_call: TRBJ2-7
v_call: TRBV7-9
clone_size: -
d_call: -
cdr3_aa: CASSPRTVRAYEQYF
cdr3_nt: TGTGCCAGCAGCCCCCGGACAGTGCGGGCCTACGAGCAGTACTTC

j_call: TRBJ2-3
v_call: TRBV30
clone_size: -
d_call: -
cdr3_aa: CAWSVGKSTDTQYF
cdr3_nt: TGTGCCTGGAGTGTTGGGAAATCCACAGATACGCAGTATTTT

j_call: TRBJ1-4
v_call: TRBV5-6
clone_size: -
d_call: TRBD1
cdr3_aa: CASSLVDRGNEKLFF
cdr3_nt: TGTGCCAGCAGCTTGGTCGACAGGGGTAATGAAAAACTGTTTTTT

j_call: TRBJ1-3
v_call: TRBV28
clone_size: once
d_call: -
cdr3_aa: CASRPQGTSGNTIYF
cdr3_nt: TGTGCCAGCAGGCCACAGGGTACCTCTGGAAACACCATATATTTT

j_call: TRBJ2-2
v_call: TRBV4-2
clone_size: once
d_call: TRBD1
cdr3_aa: CASRPVTGGVSFGELFF
cdr3_nt: TGTGCCAGCAGACCCGTCACAGGGGGCGTAAGTTTCGGGGAGCTGTTTTTT

j_call: TRBJ2-1
v_call: TRBV11-1
clone_size: -
d_call: -
cdr3_aa: CASSLKRDEQFF
cdr3_nt: TGTGCCAGCAGCTTAAAACGGGATGAGCAGTTCTTC

j_call: TRBJ2-5
v_call: TRBV29-1
clone_size: -
d_call: -
cdr3_aa: CSVEEPTRQETQYF
cdr3_nt: TGCAGCGTTGAAGAACCGACTAGACAAGAGACCCAGTACTTC

j_call: TRBJ2-7
v_call: TRBV3-1/TRBV3-2
clone_size: -
d_call: TRBD2
cdr3_aa: CASTLPGLAGGEQYF
cdr3_nt: TGTGCCAGCACGCTGCCGGGACTAGCGGGGGGGGAGCAGTACTTC

j_call: TRBJ2-1
v_call: TRBV7-9
clone_size: -
d_call: -
cdr3_aa: CASSLDYNEQFF
cdr3_nt: TGTGCCAGCAGCTTAGATTACAATGAGCAGTTCTTC

j_call: TRBJ2-1
v_call: TRBV30
clone_size: -
d_call: -
cdr3_aa: CAWSGLTTQSSYNEQFF
cdr3_nt: TGTGCCTGGAGCGGCCTCACGACTCAGAGCTCCTACAATGAGCAGTTCTTC

j_call: TRBJ2-5
v_call: TRBV10-3
clone_size: -
d_call: TRBD2
cdr3_aa: CAIRPGRGETQYF
cdr3_nt: TGTGCCATCAGGCCGGGGAGGGGAGAGACCCAGTACTTC

j_call: TRBJ1-6
v_call: TRBV2
clone_size: -
d_call: TRBD1
cdr3_aa: CATANDRGNSPLHF
cdr3_nt: TGTGCCACAGCAAATGACAGGGGTAATTCACCCCTCCACTTT

j_call: TRBJ2-7
v_call: TRBV28
clone_size: -
d_call: -
cdr3_aa: CASSLFSVLGYEQYF
cdr3_nt: TGTGCCAGCAGTTTATTCTCCGTCCTGGGCTACGAGCAGTACTTC

j_call: TRBJ2-1
v_call: TRBV14
clone_size: -
d_call: -
cdr3_aa: CASSHKRGRNNEQFF
cdr3_nt: TGTGCCAGCAGCCACAAACGGGGGCGCAACAATGAGCAGTTCTTC

j_call: TRBJ2-2
v_call: TRBV9
clone_size: few
d_call: -
cdr3_aa: CASSALAIDGELFF
cdr3_nt: TGTGCCAGCAGCGCCCTTGCAATCGACGGGGAGCTGTTTTTT